These 13 T cell receptor beta chains share one sample of origin, sequenced in a study of breast tumors, draining lymph nodes, adjacent tissues. TCRdb reprocessed the multiplex PCR reads with MiXCR, giving one entry per CDR3 protein. Altogether 85,000 to 120,000 distinct CDR3 sequences are present, 30% being singletons, with the ten largest covering approximately 5%. The lymph nodes were axillary draining lymph nodes from breast cancer patients. Sequencing was done on a sample of axillary lymph node tissue. These receptors were obtained from a female donor with breast cancer. Some clones in this sample may be carry-over from other donors' samples.

This clonotype was detected ten times or more. CDR3 sequence (DNA): TGTGCCAGCAGCCGAACCGGACTAGCGGGAGAGGGTGAGCAGTTCTTC. Translating it yields CASSRTGLAGEGEQFF. The rearrangement joins TRBV7-9 to TRBJ2-1, with TRBD2 identical over 13 bases. J gave up 9 bases and V 5 bases, and 10 bases lay outside the gene matches. The CDR3 has 16 residues. Germline lookup yields CDR1 SEHNR and CDR2 FQNEAQ (reference sequence).

The rearrangement links TRBV7-9 to TRBJ2-1; TRBD1 matches 9 bases. CDR1 and CDR2 (germline): SEHNR, FQNEAQ (reference sequence). The CDR3 contains 14 residues. The J segment lost 3 bases and the V segment lost 5 bases, leaving 2 bases of the junction unmatched. This CDR3 reads CASSRTGDYNEQFF. CDR3 nucleotides: TGTGCCAGCAGCCGGACAGGGGACTACAATGAGCAGTTCTTC.

This clonotype was found many times. This chain joins TRBV29-1 and TRBJ2-1; D perhaps matches TRBD1 (8 bases). This CDR3 has 12 amino acids. V lost 6 bases, J lost 6 bases, and 12 bases lay in between. Germline assignment: CDR1 SQVTM and CDR2 ANQGSEA. The CDR3 loop is CSVQGGANEQFF. CDR3 in DNA: TGCAGCGTACAGGGGGGGGCCAATGAGCAGTTCTTC.

This clonotype was recorded at least ten times. The CDR3 DNA sequence: TGTGCCAGCAGCCCCCCCGGGAGGGCCAGAGATACGCAGTATTTT. Amino acid sequence: CASSPPGRARDTQYF. The chain recombines TRBV11-3 with TRBJ2-3, with 8 bases fitting TRBD2. With V trimmed by 5 bases and J by 5 bases, 9 bases remained unmatched. The CDR3 sequence is 15 residues long. The V gene's germline CDR1 is SGHNT and CDR2 YENEEA.

J is TRBJ2-1 and V is TRBV6-5; TRBD2 matches at 13 bases. Germline assignment: CDR1 MNHEY and CDR2 SVGAGI. The CDR3 is 16 amino acids. The junction had 9 bases not matched to a gene; V was cut back by 6 bases and J by 7 bases. CDR3 sequence (DNA): TGTGCCAGCAGCCCCGGACTAGCGGGAGTGGGAAATGAGCAGTTCTTC. This encodes CASSPGLAGVGNEQFF.

This clonotype appeared many times. J is TRBJ1-3 and V is TRBV20-1; D is unclear. Germline CDR1 and CDR2: DFQATT and SNEGSKA (reference sequence). V was pared by 6 bases and J by 0 bases, with 12 bases between. The CDR3 spans 14 residues. This chain's CDR3 is CSAGRDVSGNTIYF. CDR3 in DNA: TGCAGTGCCGGAAGAGACGTCTCTGGAAACACCATATATTTT.

This clonotype occurred many times. The chain is built from TRBV2 and TRBJ2-7; TRBD1 matches 11 bases. The length of the CDR3 is 13 residues. J was trimmed by 4 bases and V by 6 bases; bases with no gene match: 2. Germline V lookup: CDR1 SNHLY, CDR2 FYNNEI. Written as DNA, the CDR3 is TGTGCCAGCAGCCGGGACAGGGGGTACGAGCAGTACTTC. It specifies CASSRDRGYEQYF.

The chain employs TRBV3-1 and TRBJ2-2, with no clear D. Germline CDR1 LGHDT, CDR2 YNNKEL (reference sequence). There are 14 residues in the CDR3. With 0 bases removed from V and 5 bases from J, the gap between germline ends came to 7 bases. The CDR3 DNA follows: TGTGCCAGCAGCCAAGATCGGAAGACCGGGGAGCTGTTTTTT. It specifies CASSQDRKTGELFF.

V is TRBV7-8 and J is TRBJ2-3; D may be TRBD2 (6 bases). Looked up from germline, CDR1 is SGHVS and CDR2 is FQNEAQ. Trimming left V 5 bases short and J 11 bases short, with 23 bases between. The CDR3 contains 15 residues. Here the CDR3 DNA reads TGTGCCAGCAGCCGAGTCGGGAGCTCCTACAATGTGCAGTATTTT. This encodes CASSRVGSSYNVQYF.

This clonotype was recorded many times. The V gene is TRBV7-9, the J gene TRBJ2-3, with D possibly being TRBD2 (5 bases). Looked up from germline, CDR1 is SEHNR and CDR2 is FQNEAQ (reference sequence). This CDR3 is built from 14 residues. V lost 1 base and J 1 base, leaving 6 bases between the germline ends. The CDR3 coding sequence is TGTGCCAGCAGCTTAGGAGGGCGCACAGATACGCAGTATTTT. Amino acid sequence: CASSLGGRTDTQYF.

A remark on this clonotype: Lacking the conserved final phenylalanine or tryptophan, this CDR3 likely reflects a read error. The chain links TRBV12-5 to TRBJ2-5; 7 bases match TRBD1. The CDR3 spans 16 residues. The V gene end was trimmed by 1 base and the J gene end by 9 bases; junction bases not matched to a gene: 14. Germline V CDR1 and CDR2: LGHNT, FRNRAP. CDR3 protein: CASGLAVRGGMEAQYL. The CDR3, as DNA: TGTGCTAGTGGTTTGGCCGTAAGAGGGGGCATGGAGGCCCAGTACCTC.

This clonotype was detected only a few times. The chain joins TRBV20-1 to TRBJ1-1, with D perhaps TRBD1 (6 bases). The CDR3 contains 15 residues. Germline CDR1 is DFQATT and CDR2 is SNEGSKA (reference sequence). V was cut by 6 bases and J by 0 bases, with 17 bases left in between. CDR3 sequence (DNA): TGCAGTGCAGGGGGAACTGAAGTCATGAACACTGAAGCTTTCTTT. Its protein product is CSAGGTEVMNTEAFF.

This clonotype was seen at least ten times. The genes are TRBV20-1 and TRBJ1-2, with a weak D call TRBD1 (5 bases). The ends were cut back, 0 bases at V and 8 bases at J, with 13 bases in the middle. The CDR3 totals 13 residues. Germline V CDR1 and CDR2: DFQATT, SNEGSKA (reference sequence). DNA for the CDR3: TGCAGTGCTAGAGAGGGAGGGGATTGGGGCTACACCTTC. Residues: CSAREGGDWGYTF.